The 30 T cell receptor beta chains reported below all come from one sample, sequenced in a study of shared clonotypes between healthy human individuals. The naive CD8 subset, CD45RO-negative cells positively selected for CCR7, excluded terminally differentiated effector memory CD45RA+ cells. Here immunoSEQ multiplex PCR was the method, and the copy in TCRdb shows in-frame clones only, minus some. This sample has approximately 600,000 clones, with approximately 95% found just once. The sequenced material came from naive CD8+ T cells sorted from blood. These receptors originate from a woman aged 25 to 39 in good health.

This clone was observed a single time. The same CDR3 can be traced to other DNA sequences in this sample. This CDR3 reads CASSFGSEAFF. CDR3 bases: TGTGCCAGCAGCTTTGGTTCTGAAGCTTTCTTT. The chain combines TRBV7-9 with TRBJ1-1; D is unresolved. Trimming pared 3 bases from V and 6 bases from J, leaving 5 bases between. This CDR3 is built from 11 residues. CDR1 is SEHNR and CDR2 is FQNEAQ in the germline V gene (reference sequence).

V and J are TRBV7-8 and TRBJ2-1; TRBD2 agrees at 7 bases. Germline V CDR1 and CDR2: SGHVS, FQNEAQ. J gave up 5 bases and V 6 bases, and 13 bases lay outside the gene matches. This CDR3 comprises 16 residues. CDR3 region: CASREGGARADNEQFF. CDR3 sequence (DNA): TGTGCCAGCAGGGAGGGAGGGGCTAGAGCAGACAATGAGCAGTTCTTC.

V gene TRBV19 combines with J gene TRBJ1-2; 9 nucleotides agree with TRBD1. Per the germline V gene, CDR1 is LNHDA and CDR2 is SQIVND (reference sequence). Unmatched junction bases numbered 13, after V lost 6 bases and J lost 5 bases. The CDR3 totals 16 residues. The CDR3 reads CASSQGTGLTWYGYTF. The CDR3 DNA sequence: TGTGCCAGTAGCCAAGGGACAGGGCTGACTTGGTATGGCTACACCTTC.

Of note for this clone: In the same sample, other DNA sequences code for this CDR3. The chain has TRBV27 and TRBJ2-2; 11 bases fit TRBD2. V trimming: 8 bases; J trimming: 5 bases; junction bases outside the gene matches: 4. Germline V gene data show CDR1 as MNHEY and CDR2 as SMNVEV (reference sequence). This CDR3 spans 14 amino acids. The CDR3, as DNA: TGTGCCAGCGGACTAGCGGGCCAAACCGGGGAGCTGTTTTTT. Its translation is CASGLAGQTGELFF.

The CDR3 sequence: CSVMTGGTGEQYF. The CDR3 DNA follows: TGCAGCGTAATGACAGGGGGAACGGGCGAGCAGTACTTC. This sequence joins TRBV29-1 and TRBJ2-5; TRBD1 matches 9 bases. The J call is in doubt because the DNA end fits TRBJ2-7 better. Germline lookup yields CDR1 SQVTM and CDR2 ANQGSEA. The CDR3 has 13 amino acids.

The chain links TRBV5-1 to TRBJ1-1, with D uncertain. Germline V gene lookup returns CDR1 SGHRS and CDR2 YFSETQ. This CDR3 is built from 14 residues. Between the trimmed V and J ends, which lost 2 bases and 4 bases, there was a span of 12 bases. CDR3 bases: TGCGCCAGCAGCTTATCCGGTAAGAGCACTGAAGCTTTCTTT. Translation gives CASSLSGKSTEAFF.

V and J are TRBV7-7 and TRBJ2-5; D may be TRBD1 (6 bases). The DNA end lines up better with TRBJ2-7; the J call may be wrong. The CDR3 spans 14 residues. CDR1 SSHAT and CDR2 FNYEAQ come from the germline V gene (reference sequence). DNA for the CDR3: TGTGCCAGCAGCTTAGGGGACACGGGCTACGAGCAGTACTTC. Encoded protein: CASSLGDTGYEQYF.

CDR3 DNA: TGTGCCAGCAGCCAATCCTCTGGGAGCGGAAATGAGCAGTTCTTC. Its translation: CASSQSSGSGNEQFF. V and J are TRBV4-2 and TRBJ2-1, with D maybe TRBD2 (5 bases). Germline V lookup: CDR1 LGHNA, CDR2 YNFKEQ. The CDR3 contains 15 residues. The V gene lost 2 bases and the J gene lost 7 bases, with 15 bases spanning the gap.

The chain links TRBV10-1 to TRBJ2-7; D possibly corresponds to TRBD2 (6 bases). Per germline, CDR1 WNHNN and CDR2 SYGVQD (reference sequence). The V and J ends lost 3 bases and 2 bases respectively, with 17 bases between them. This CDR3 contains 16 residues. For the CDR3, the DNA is TGCGCCAGCAGTGAACGAGCAGCGGGCGACCCCTACGAGCAGTACTTC. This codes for CASSERAAGDPYEQYF.

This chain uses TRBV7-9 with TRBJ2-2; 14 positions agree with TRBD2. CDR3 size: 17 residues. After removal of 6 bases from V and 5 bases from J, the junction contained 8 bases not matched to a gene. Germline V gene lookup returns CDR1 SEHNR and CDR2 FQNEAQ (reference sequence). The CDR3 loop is CASRAGTSGSPTGELFF. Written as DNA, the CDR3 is TGTGCCAGCAGAGCCGGGACTAGCGGGAGTCCAACCGGGGAGCTGTTTTTT.

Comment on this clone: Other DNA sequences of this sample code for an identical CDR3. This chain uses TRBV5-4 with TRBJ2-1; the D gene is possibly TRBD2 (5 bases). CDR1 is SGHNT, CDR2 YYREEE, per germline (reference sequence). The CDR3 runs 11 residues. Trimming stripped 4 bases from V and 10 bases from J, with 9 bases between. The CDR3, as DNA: TGTGCCAGCAGCCTTAGCGTGGAGCAGTTCTTC. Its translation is CASSLSVEQFF.

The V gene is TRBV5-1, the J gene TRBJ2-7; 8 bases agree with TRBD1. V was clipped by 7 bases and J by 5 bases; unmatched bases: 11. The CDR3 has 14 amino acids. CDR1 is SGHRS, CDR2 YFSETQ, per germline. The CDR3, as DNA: TGCGCCAGCCGTCCTGACAGGGGTATCGACGAGCAGTACTTC. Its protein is CASRPDRGIDEQYF.

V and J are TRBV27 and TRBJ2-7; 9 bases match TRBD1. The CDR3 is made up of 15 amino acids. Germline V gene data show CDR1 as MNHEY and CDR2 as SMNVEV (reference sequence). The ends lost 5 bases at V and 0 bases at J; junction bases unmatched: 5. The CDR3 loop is CASSTQQGASYEQYF. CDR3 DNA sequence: TGTGCCAGCAGTACTCAACAGGGGGCCTCCTACGAGCAGTACTTC.

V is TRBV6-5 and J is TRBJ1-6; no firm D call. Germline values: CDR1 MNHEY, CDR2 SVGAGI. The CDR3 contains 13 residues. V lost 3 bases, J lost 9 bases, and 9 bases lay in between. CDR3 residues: CASSYGPGSPLHF. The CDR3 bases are TGTGCCAGCAGTTATGGTCCGGGTTCACCCCTCCACTTT.

The chain's CDR3 is CASTAWAGTNYGYTF. The CDR3 nucleotides are TGTGCCAGTACCGCCTGGGCTGGGACTAACTATGGCTACACCTTC. The rearrangement uses TRBV19 and TRBJ1-2; D remains unclear. V gave up 7 bases and J gave up 0 bases, with 15 bases separating them. CDR1 and CDR2 (germline): LNHDA, SQIVND (reference sequence). The CDR3 is 15 residues long.

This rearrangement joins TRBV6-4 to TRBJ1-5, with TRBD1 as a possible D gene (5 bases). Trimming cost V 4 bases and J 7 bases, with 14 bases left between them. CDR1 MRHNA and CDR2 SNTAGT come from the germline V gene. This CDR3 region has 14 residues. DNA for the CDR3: TGTGCCAGCAGTGGCCGAACGAGGGGCCAGCCCCAGCATTTT. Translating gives CASSGRTRGQPQHF.

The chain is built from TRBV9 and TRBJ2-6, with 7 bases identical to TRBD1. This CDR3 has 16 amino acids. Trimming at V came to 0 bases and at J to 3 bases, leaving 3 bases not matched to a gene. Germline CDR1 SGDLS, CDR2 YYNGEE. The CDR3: CASSVDRGSGANVLTF. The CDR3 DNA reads TGTGCCAGCAGCGTAGACAGGGGCAGTGGGGCCAACGTCCTGACTTTC.

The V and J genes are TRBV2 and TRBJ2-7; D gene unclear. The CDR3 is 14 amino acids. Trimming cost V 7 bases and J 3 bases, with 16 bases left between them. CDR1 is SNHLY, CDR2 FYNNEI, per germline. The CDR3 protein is CASNPGLHGYEQYF. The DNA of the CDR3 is TGTGCCAGCAACCCGGGCCTGCACGGCTACGAGCAGTACTTC.

CDR3 coding DNA: TGTGCCAGCAGCCCCGGGTCCGGCTATCAGTACTTC. It encodes CASSPGSGYQYF. The V call is TRBV7-9, the J call TRBJ2-7; unclear D gene. Trimming stripped 5 bases from V and 10 bases from J, with 15 bases between. The CDR3 sequence is 12 residues long. In germline, CDR1 is SEHNR, CDR2 FQNEAQ (reference sequence).

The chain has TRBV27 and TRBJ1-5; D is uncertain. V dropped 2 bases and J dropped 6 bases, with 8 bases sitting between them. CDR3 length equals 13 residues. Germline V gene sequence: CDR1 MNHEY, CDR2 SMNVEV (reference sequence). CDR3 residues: CASSLGQGQPQHF. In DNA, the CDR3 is TGTGCCAGCAGTTTAGGGCAAGGTCAGCCCCAGCATTTT.

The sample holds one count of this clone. CDR3 amino acids: CASSFPSSGAYEQYF. The CDR3 DNA follows: TGTGCCAGCAGCTTCCCTTCTAGTGGGGCCTACGAGCAGTACTTC. The rearrangement links TRBV5-5 to TRBJ2-7; D not certain. V gave up 2 bases and J gave up 2 bases, with 14 bases separating them. CDR3 length: 15 residues. Looked up from germline, CDR1 is SGHKS and CDR2 is YYEKEE (reference sequence).

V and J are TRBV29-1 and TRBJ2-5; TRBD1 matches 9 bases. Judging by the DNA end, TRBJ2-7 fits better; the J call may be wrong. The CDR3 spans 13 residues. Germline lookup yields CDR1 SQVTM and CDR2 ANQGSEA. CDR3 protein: CSVLSGQGYEQYF. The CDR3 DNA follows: TGCAGCGTGTTGTCGGGACAGGGTTACGAGCAGTACTTC.

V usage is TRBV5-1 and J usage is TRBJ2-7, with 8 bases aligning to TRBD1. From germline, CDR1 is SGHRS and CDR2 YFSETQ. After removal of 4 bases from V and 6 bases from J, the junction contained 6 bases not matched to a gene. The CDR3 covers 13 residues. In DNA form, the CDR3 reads TGCGCCAGCAGCACGAGGACAGGGTTCGAGCAGTACTTC. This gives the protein CASSTRTGFEQYF. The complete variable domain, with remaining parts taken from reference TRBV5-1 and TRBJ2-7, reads KAGVTQTPRYLIKTRGQQVTLSCSPISGHRSVSWYQQTPGQGLQFLFEYFSETQRNKGNFPGRFSGRQFSNSRSEMNVSTLELGDSALYLCASSTRTGFEQYFGPGTRLTVT.

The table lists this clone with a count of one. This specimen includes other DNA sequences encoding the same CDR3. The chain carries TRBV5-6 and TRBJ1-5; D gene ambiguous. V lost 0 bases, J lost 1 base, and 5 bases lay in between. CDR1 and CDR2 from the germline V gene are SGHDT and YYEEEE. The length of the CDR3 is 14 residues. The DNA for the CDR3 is TGTGCCAGCAGCTTGGTGGGAAGCAATCAGCCCCAGCATTTT. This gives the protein CASSLVGSNQPQHF.

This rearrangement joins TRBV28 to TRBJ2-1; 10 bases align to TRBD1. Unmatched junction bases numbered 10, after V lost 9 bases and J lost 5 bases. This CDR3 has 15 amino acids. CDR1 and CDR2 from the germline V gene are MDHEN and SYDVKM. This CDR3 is CASKDGTGVNNEQFF. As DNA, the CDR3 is TGTGCCAGTAAAGACGGGACAGGGGTTAACAATGAGCAGTTCTTC. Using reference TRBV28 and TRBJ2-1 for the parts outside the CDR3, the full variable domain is DVKVTQSSRYLVKRTGEKVFLECVQDMDHENMFWYRQDPGLGLRLIYFSYDVKMKEKGDIPEGYSVSREKKERFSLILESASTNQTSMYLCASKDGTGVNNEQFFGPGTRLTVL.

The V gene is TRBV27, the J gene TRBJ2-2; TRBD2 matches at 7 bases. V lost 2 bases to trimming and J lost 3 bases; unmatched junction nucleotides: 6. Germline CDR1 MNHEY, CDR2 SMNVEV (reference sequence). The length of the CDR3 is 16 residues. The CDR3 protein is CASSLGGRLYTGELFF. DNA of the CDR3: TGTGCCAGCAGTTTAGGCGGGAGATTGTACACCGGGGAGCTGTTTTTT.

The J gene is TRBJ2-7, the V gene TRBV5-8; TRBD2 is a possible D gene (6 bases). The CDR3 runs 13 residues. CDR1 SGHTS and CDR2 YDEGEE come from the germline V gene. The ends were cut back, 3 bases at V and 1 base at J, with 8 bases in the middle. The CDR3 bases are TGTGCCAGCAGCTGGGGGGTTTCCTACGAGCAGTACTTC. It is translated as CASSWGVSYEQYF.

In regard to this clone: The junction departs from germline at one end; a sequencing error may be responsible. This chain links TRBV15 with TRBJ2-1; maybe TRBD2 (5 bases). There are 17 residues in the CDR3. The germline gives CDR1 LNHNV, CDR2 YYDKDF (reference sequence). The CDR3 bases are TGTGCCACCAGCAGAAATTCTGGACTCGCTTCCTCCAATGAGCAGTTCTTC. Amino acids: CATSRNSGLASSNEQFF.

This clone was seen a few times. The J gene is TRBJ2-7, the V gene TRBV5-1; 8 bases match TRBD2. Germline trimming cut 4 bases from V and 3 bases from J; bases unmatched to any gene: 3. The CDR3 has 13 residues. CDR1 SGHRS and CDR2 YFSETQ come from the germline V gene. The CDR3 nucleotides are TGCGCCAGCAGCCCCGGGGGGGTCTACGAGCAGTACTTC. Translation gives CASSPGGVYEQYF.

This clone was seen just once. CDR3 sequence reads: CASSKAGGETQYF. Here the CDR3 DNA reads TGTGCCAGCTCAAAAGCGGGGGGAGAGACCCAGTACTTC. The chain combines TRBV28 with TRBJ2-5, with TRBD2 matching 9 bases. With V trimmed by 8 bases and J by 4 bases, 5 bases remained unmatched. There are 13 residues in the CDR3. CDR1 and CDR2 (germline): MDHEN, SYDVKM.